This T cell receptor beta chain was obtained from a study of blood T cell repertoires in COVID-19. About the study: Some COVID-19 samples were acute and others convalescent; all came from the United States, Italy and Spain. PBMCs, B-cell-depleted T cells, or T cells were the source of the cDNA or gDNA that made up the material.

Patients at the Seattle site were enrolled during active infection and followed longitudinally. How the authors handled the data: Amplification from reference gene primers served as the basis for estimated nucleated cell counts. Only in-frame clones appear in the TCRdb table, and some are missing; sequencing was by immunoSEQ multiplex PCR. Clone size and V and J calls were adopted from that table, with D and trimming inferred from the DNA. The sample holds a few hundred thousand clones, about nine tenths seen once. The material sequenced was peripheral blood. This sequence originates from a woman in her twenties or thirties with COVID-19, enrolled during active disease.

In DNA, the CDR3 is TGCGCCAGCAGAGGGTACAGGGTGAAGGCAGATACGCAGTATTTT. Translated: CASRGYRVKADTQYF. This chain joins TRBV10-1 and TRBJ2-3, with D perhaps matching TRBD1 (6 bases). Looked up from germline, CDR1 is WNHNN and CDR2 is SYGVQD (reference sequence). V gave up 6 bases and J gave up 4 bases, with 17 bases separating them. The CDR3 is 15 residues long.